The 24 T cell receptor beta chains below come from one sample, sequenced in a study of response to subunit inactivated influenza vaccine. Using its own MiXCR run on the RT-PCR reads, TCRdb lists one record per CDR3 protein. Here the sample spans about 610,000 distinct CDR3 sequences, 11% to 15% being singletons. The sequenced sample was PBMCs from blood, obtained roughly 12 days after vaccination. These receptor sequences come from a man between 45 and 60 years old who received an inactivated influenza vaccine.

The chain has TRBV29-1 and TRBJ2-5; D not resolved. CDR1 and CDR2 (germline): SQVTM, ANQGSEA. V was cut by 0 bases and J by 5 bases, with 4 bases left in between. The CDR3 covers 11 residues. The DNA of the CDR3 is TGCAGCGTTGAAGAGCGGGAGACCCAGTACTTC. Its protein product is CSVEERETQYF.

The genes are TRBV28 and TRBJ2-7; D perhaps matches TRBD2 (5 bases). V was clipped by 2 bases and J by 4 bases, with 15 bases between them. Germline CDR1 MDHEN, CDR2 SYDVKM. CDR3 size: 15 residues. CDR3 nucleotide sequence: TGTGCCAGCAGTTTAATCGGGGTCGGAAATTACGAGCAGTACTTC. Its translation is CASSLIGVGNYEQYF.

A few counts support this clonotype. The rearrangement joins TRBV6-1 to TRBJ1-4; perhaps TRBD1 as D (5 bases). Germline CDR1 MNHNS, CDR2 SASEGT. Between the trimmed V and J ends, which lost 2 bases and 6 bases, there was a span of 10 bases. The CDR3 is made up of 14 amino acids. CDR3 sequence reads: CASSEPGGDEKLFF. The CDR3 coding sequence is TGTGCCAGCAGTGAACCGGGAGGGGATGAAAAACTGTTTTTT.

This rearrangement joins TRBV7-2 to TRBJ2-2; no definite D call. Germline V gene data show CDR1 as SGHTA and CDR2 as FQGNSA. Between the trimmed V and J ends, which lost 2 bases and 5 bases, there was a span of 9 bases. The CDR3 runs 14 residues. Here the CDR3 reads CASSLPMETGELFF. In nucleotides, the CDR3 is TGTGCCAGCAGCTTACCTATGGAAACCGGGGAGCTGTTTTTT.

The chain combines TRBV4-3 with TRBJ2-7; 9 bases line up with TRBD1. V shed 0 bases and J 3 bases; nucleotides not matched to a gene: 0. This CDR3 has 14 residues. In germline, CDR1 is LGHNA, CDR2 YSLEER. The CDR3: CASSQEDRGYEQYF. The CDR3 coding sequence is TGCGCCAGCAGCCAAGAGGACAGGGGCTACGAGCAGTACTTC.

This sequence joins TRBV25-1 and TRBJ1-2; TRBD1 matches 7 bases. This CDR3 has 15 amino acids. Trimming removed 2 bases from V and 4 bases from J; junction bases left unmatched: 7. Germline V gene lookup returns CDR1 MGHDK and CDR2 SYGVNS. The CDR3 sequence: CASSETRQGFYGYTF. The CDR3 coding sequence is TGTGCCAGCAGTGAAACGAGACAGGGATTCTATGGCTACACCTTC.

In this sample, this clonotype turned up a few times. The CDR3 DNA follows: TGTGCCAGCGGACAGGGTCGGGGTACTGAAGCTTTCTTT. It is translated as CASGQGRGTEAFF. The V and J genes are TRBV2 and TRBJ1-1, with 8 bases lining up with TRBD1. The CDR3 is 13 amino acids. Germline V gives CDR1 SNHLY, CDR2 FYNNEI. The V segment lost 8 bases and the J segment 5 bases; nucleotides outside the gene matches: 7.

In its sample, this clonotype was seen a few times. The chain carries TRBV12-3 or TRBV12-4 and TRBJ1-6; D remains unclear. The CDR3 is 15 amino acids. V lost 5 bases to trimming and J lost 6 bases, with 14 bases between them. The chain's CDR3 is CASSRRRAANSPLHF. For the CDR3, the DNA is TGTGCCAGCAGTCGTCGAAGGGCAGCTAATTCACCCCTCCACTTT.

This clonotype was detected only a few times. V is TRBV10-3 and J is TRBJ2-7, with TRBD2 identical over 11 bases. The CDR3 has 14 amino acids. Germline CDR1 ENHRY, CDR2 SYGVKD. Losses at the gene ends were 4 bases for V and 6 bases for J; bases not matched to a gene: 5. The CDR3 DNA sequence: TGTGCCATCAGTGTAGCGGGAGGGGGCTCCGAGCAGTACTTC. Amino acid sequence: CAISVAGGGSEQYF.

This clonotype showed up just a few times. This rearrangement joins TRBV6-5 to TRBJ2-1; D perhaps matches TRBD2 (6 bases). Germline loops: CDR1 MNHEY, CDR2 SVGAGI. V lost 4 bases and J lost 6, with 16 bases in between. The CDR3 length is 15 residues. The CDR3 bases are TGTGCCAGCAGTTTCCGGGCCCCGGGAGTCAATGAGCAGTTCTTC. Translation: CASSFRAPGVNEQFF.

The rearrangement joins TRBV5-1 to TRBJ2-1; tentatively, D is TRBD1 or TRBD2 (5 bases each). CDR1 SGHRS and CDR2 YFSETQ come from the germline V gene. This CDR3 has 16 residues. With 0 bases removed from V and 4 bases from J, the gap between germline ends came to 14 bases. In DNA form, the CDR3 reads TGCGCCAGCAGCTTGGTGGCCGGGGCCACTTACAATGAGCAGTTCTTC. This encodes CASSLVAGATYNEQFF.

This clonotype was counted only a few times. This sequence joins TRBV25-1 and TRBJ2-5, with D tentatively TRBD1 (5 bases). The germline gives CDR1 MGHDK, CDR2 SYGVNS. Trimming removed 6 bases at V and 5 bases at J, with 19 bases between. The CDR3 totals 15 residues. CDR3 nucleotides: TGTGCCAGCAGCTCACAGGACGCCAAAAGGGAGACCCAGTACTTC. Amino acids: CASSSQDAKRETQYF.

The chain joins TRBV12-3 or TRBV12-4 to TRBJ2-1; D possibly uses TRBD1 or TRBD2 (6 bases each). CDR3 length: 13 residues. The V end was cut by 2 bases, the J end by 7 bases, with 9 bases between. CDR3 bases: TGTGCCAGCAGTTTAAGGGGGGTAAATGAGCAGTTCTTC. Translation gives CASSLRGVNEQFF.

The chain couples TRBV29-1 to TRBJ1-1; D may be TRBD1 (5 bases). The CDR3 runs 14 residues. Germline values: CDR1 SQVTM, CDR2 ANQGSEA. The ends were cut back, 4 bases at V and 2 bases at J, with 14 bases in the middle. DNA for the CDR3: TGCAGCGTTGTGTCTAGAAGGGGTAACACTGAAGCTTTCTTT. As protein: CSVVSRRGNTEAFF.

This clonotype has just a few counts. This sequence joins TRBV9 and TRBJ2-3; 8 bases align to TRBD1. Trimming removed 4 bases from V and 6 bases from J; junction bases left unmatched: 7. This CDR3 region has 14 residues. Germline assignment: CDR1 SGDLS and CDR2 YYNGEE. The CDR3 region is CASSLRTGFDTQYF. The CDR3 DNA is TGTGCCAGCAGCCTACGGACAGGGTTTGATACGCAGTATTTT.

The chain employs TRBV3-1 and TRBJ2-1, with TRBD1 as a possible D gene (5 bases). Germline V gives CDR1 LGHDT, CDR2 YNNKEL (reference sequence). The CDR3 extends over 12 amino acids. With 1 base removed from V and 9 bases from J, the gap between germline ends came to 7 bases. The CDR3 DNA sequence: TGTGCCAGCAGCCAAGTTAGGGGTGAGCAGTTCTTC. This sequence encodes CASSQVRGEQFF.

The rearrangement joins TRBV20-1 to TRBJ2-1; 13 nucleotides align to TRBD2. Germline V gives CDR1 DFQATT, CDR2 SNEGSKA (reference sequence). CDR3 length equals 15 residues. With 1 base clipped from V and 9 bases from J, the junction kept 6 bases outside the gene matches. The CDR3 loop is CSARAGLAGRGEQFF. DNA of the CDR3: TGCAGTGCTAGAGCGGGACTAGCGGGAAGGGGTGAGCAGTTCTTC.

Only one count was recorded for this clonotype. This chain uses TRBV30 with TRBJ2-2; tentatively, D is TRBD1 (6 bases). Germline assignment: CDR1 GTSNPN and CDR2 SVGIG (reference sequence). V was trimmed by 0 bases and J by 7 bases, leaving 15 bases between them. The CDR3 is 15 amino acids. This chain's CDR3 is CAWSVQGSTGGELFF. The CDR3 DNA reads TGTGCCTGGAGTGTACAAGGGTCGACAGGCGGGGAGCTGTTTTTT.

This clonotype has ten or more counts. The chain is built from TRBV7-8 and TRBJ1-1, with D maybe TRBD1 (5 bases). CDR1 SGHVS and CDR2 FQNEAQ come from the germline V gene. The CDR3 is 16 residues long. V was trimmed by 2 bases and J by 5 bases, leaving 18 bases between them. CDR3 in DNA: TGTGCCAGCAGCTTACGGGTCGGGGCCCGGGGGACTGAAGCTTTCTTT. This codes for CASSLRVGARGTEAFF.

V is TRBV12-3 or TRBV12-4 and J is TRBJ2-2; D is possibly TRBD1 or TRBD2 (5 bases each). The CDR3 sequence is 17 residues long. Trimming pared 3 bases from V and 1 base from J, leaving 15 bases between. The CDR3 DNA sequence: TGTGCCAGCAGTTTGACCTGGGACGGCCTGAACACCGGGGAGCTGTTTTTT. Its protein is CASSLTWDGLNTGELFF.

This clonotype was seen a few times. This chain connects TRBV12-3 or TRBV12-4 to TRBJ1-1; no clear D gene. The CDR3 has 12 residues. Trimming pared 7 bases from V and 9 bases from J, leaving 15 bases between. CDR3 sequence reads: CASTTRFFKAFF. The DNA for the CDR3 is TGTGCCAGCACTACCAGGTTTTTCAAAGCTTTCTTT.

This clonotype was observed a handful of times. The gene calls are TRBV4-2 and TRBJ2-2; 7 bases fit TRBD2. V was pared by 4 bases and J by 7 bases, with 12 bases of the junction left unmatched. Looked up from germline, CDR1 is LGHNA and CDR2 is YNFKEQ. The CDR3 has 16 residues. The DNA of the CDR3 is TGTGCCAGCAGCCCCGTGACTAGCCCCTTTGACGGGGAGCTGTTTTTT. Translation: CASSPVTSPFDGELFF.

This clonotype has more than one count but fewer than ten. This chain connects TRBV19 to TRBJ2-1, with 8 bases fitting TRBD2. The CDR3 consists of 16 residues. Germline CDR1 reads LNHDA; CDR2 reads SQIVND (reference sequence). Trimming removed 5 bases from V and 6 bases from J; junction bases left unmatched: 12. The CDR3 nucleotides read TGTGCCAGTAGTCCACGGACTTTAGCGGGGATCAATGAGCAGTTCTTC. Amino acids: CASSPRTLAGINEQFF.

The V call is TRBV6-5, the J call TRBJ1-2, with a possible D match to TRBD1 (5 bases). The V and J ends lost 0 bases and 8 bases respectively, with 10 bases between them. The CDR3 runs to 13 residues. CDR1 MNHEY and CDR2 SVGAGI come from the germline V gene. The DNA of the CDR3 is TGTGCCAGCAGTTACTCAGGGGCTAGGGGCTACACCTTC. It translates to CASSYSGARGYTF.